A selection of T cell receptor beta chains follows, all from one sample in a study of T cell responses to AZD1222 COVID-19 vaccine. This table comes from immunoSEQ multiplex PCR, and its TCRdb copy is limited to in-frame clones, with some not included. The repertoire includes more than 80,000 clones, 90% of them detected once, and roughly 8% sits in the top ten. Sequenced here: peripheral blood, sampled 28 days after the second AZD1222 dose. Receptors were obtained from an adult who received the AZD1222 COVID-19 vaccine. Both conserved end residues are part of each CDR3. D genes are given only for firm matches. Clone size is not always given. Where it is, it says once, few, many or a class for expanded clones.

-,-,TRBJ2-7,TRBV7-9,TGTGCCAGCAGCTTACCTGGGAGTCCGTACGAGCAGTACTTC,CASSLPGSPYEQYF
-,TRBD2,TRBJ2-7,TRBV27,TGTGCCAGCAGTCCGGGGACTAGCGGGGCCAACGAGCAGTACTTC,CASSPGTSGANEQYF
-,TRBD1,TRBJ1-5,TRBV7-9,TGTGCCAGCAGCCCCGGTCCCAGGACAGGATTTTTTCAGCCCCAGCATTTT,CASSPGPRTGFFQPQHF
-,-,TRBJ1-2,TRBV9,TGTGCCAGCAGCGGTAGGACAGCTAACTATGGCTACACCTTC,CASSGRTANYGYTF
-,-,TRBJ2-1,TRBV5-1,TGCGCCAGCAGCTTGGAAGGGACCCATGGGAATGAGCAGTTCTTC,CASSLEGTHGNEQFF
-,TRBD2,TRBJ2-1,TRBV9,TGTGCCAGCAGCACGCGGGACTACCTCTACAATGAGCAGTTCTTC,CASSTRDYLYNEQFF
-,TRBD1,TRBJ1-2,TRBV12-3/TRBV12-4,TGTGCCAGCAGGGGGGACAGCCCCGGCTACACCTTC,CASRGDSPGYTF
-,-,TRBJ1-4,TRBV6-5,TGTGCCAGCAGTTACAACACGAATCGGGGGGAGGAAAAACTGTTTTTT,CASSYNTNRGEEKLFF
-,-,TRBJ2-7,TRBV18,TGTGCCAGCTCACAGGACAAGGGACCCTCCTACGAGCAGTACTTC,CASSQDKGPSYEQYF
-,TRBD1,TRBJ1-6,TRBV2,TGTGCCAGCTCTCTCGGGACAGGGTATAATTCACCCCTCCACTTT,CASSLGTGYNSPLHF
-,-,TRBJ2-1,TRBV7-3,TGTGCCAGCAGCTTGGTGGCAGGAGATTACAATGAGCAGTTCTTC,CASSLVAGDYNEQFF
-,-,TRBJ1-2,TRBV5-4,TGTGCCAGCAGCTTGTACGCCAGTGGGACCTATGGCTACACCTTC,CASSLYASGTYGYTF
few,-,TRBJ1-1,TRBV12-3/TRBV12-4,TGTGCCAGCTACCAGAACACTGAAGCTTTCTTT,CASYQNTEAFF
-,TRBD1,TRBJ1-2,TRBV18,TGTGCCAGCTCCCCAACCTGGACAGGGGGTGACTATGGCTACACCTTC,CASSPTWTGGDYGYTF
once,-,TRBJ2-5,TRBV15,TGTGCCACCAGCAGTGCACAGCTCCAAGAGACCCAGTACTTC,CATSSAQLQETQYF
-,-,TRBJ1-2,TRBV3-1/TRBV3-2,TGTGCCAGCAGCCAAGGGAAGCCAGTTGAGTATGGCTACACCTTC,CASSQGKPVEYGYTF
-,-,TRBJ1-5,TRBV2,TGTGCCAGCAGTGTGGACAGTCTTAGCAATCAGCCCCAGCATTTT,CASSVDSLSNQPQHF
-,-,TRBJ1-1,TRBV7-9,TGTGCCAGCAGCACCCGTTCGAGTCGGAACACTGAAGCTTTCTTT,CASSTRSSRNTEAFF
-,TRBD1,TRBJ1-2,TRBV19,TGTGCCAGTAGTACATCCGGGACAGGGGTCGGCTACACCTTC,CASSTSGTGVGYTF
once,-,TRBJ2-2,TRBV19,TGTGCCACCCGCGACGGGGAGCTGTTTTTT,CATRDGELFF
-,TRBD1,TRBJ1-4,TRBV18,TGTGCCAGCTCACCTCGGACAGGGGGCTATAATGAAAAACTGTTTTTT,CASSPRTGGYNEKLFF
-,-,TRBJ1-1,TRBV20-1,TGCAGTGCTCCCGGGAGAGGGAGAGCTTTCTTT,CSAPGRGRAFF
-,TRBD1,TRBJ1-6,TRBV10-3,TGTGCCATCAGTCCTCGGACAGGGGAGATTTCACCCCTCCACTTT,CAISPRTGEISPLHF
-,-,TRBJ1-2,TRBV18,TGTGCCAGCTCACCACTGGTTACGGGGGGCGATGGCTACACCTTC,CASSPLVTGGDGYTF
few,-,TRBJ2-3,TRBV5-1,TGCGCCAGCAGCTTGGAGGGGGGGCCCACAGATACGCAGTATTTT,CASSLEGGPTDTQYF
-,TRBD1,TRBJ1-6,TRBV5-1,TGCGCCAGCAGCTTGGGACAGGGGGCGCGGGGTAATTCACCCCTCCACTTT,CASSLGQGARGNSPLHF
-,-,TRBJ2-3,TRBV9,TGTGCCAGCAGTGGGGTTATCACAGATACGCAGTATTTT,CASSGVITDTQYF
once,-,TRBJ2-5,TRBV12-3/TRBV12-4,TGTGCCAGCAGAGAGGGTGGCAGGGAGACCCAGTACTTC,CASREGGRETQYF
-,TRBD2,TRBJ2-1,TRBV9,TGTGCCAGCAGCTTTAGCGGGGGGAGCTCCTACAATGAGCAGTTCTTC,CASSFSGGSSYNEQFF
-,TRBD2,TRBJ2-5,TRBV11-2,TGTGCCAGCAGCCTACTAGGGAGGGCGGGCGGAGAGACCCAGTACTTC,CASSLLGRAGGETQYF
-,TRBD2,TRBJ2-5,TRBV5-8,TGTGCCAGCAGCAACGGACTAGCGGGAGCGCACCAAGAGACCCAGTACTTC,CASSNGLAGAHQETQYF
-,-,TRBJ1-1,TRBV29-1,TGCACCGTGGAGGGGAACACTGAAGCTTTCTTT,CTVEGNTEAFF
-,TRBD1,TRBJ2-1,TRBV2,TGTGCCAGCAGGCGTACAGGGGGACGCAATGAGCAGTTCTTC,CASRRTGGRNEQFF
-,TRBD2,TRBJ2-7,TRBV3-1/TRBV3-2,TGTGCCAGCAGCCAAGTGAGCGGGGGGAATGTCGAGCAGTACTTC,CASSQVSGGNVEQYF
-,TRBD1,TRBJ1-3,TRBV3-1/TRBV3-2,TGTGCCAGCAGCCGAAATGTCAGGGGGACTGGAAACACCATATATTTT,CASSRNVRGTGNTIYF
-,TRBD2,TRBJ2-7,TRBV14,TGTGCCAGCAGTCATGGTGGACTAGCGGCTTCCTACGAGCAGTACTTC,CASSHGGLAASYEQYF
-,-,TRBJ1-5,TRBV6-2/TRBV6-3,TGTGCCAGCAGTCCCGAGAGGGTTAGCAATCAGCCCCAGCATTTT,CASSPERVSNQPQHF
-,-,TRBJ2-7,TRBV10-3,TGTGCCATCACGCAGGGAGGCCACGAGCAGTACTTC,CAITQGGHEQYF
-,TRBD1,TRBJ2-3,TRBV29-1,TGCAGCGTTCGGGACAGGGCCCCAGATACGCAGTATTTT,CSVRDRAPDTQYF
few,-,TRBJ1-3,TRBV5-4,TGTGCCAGCAGCTCGTGGGCCTCCTCTGGAAACACCATATATTTT,CASSSWASSGNTIYF
-,-,TRBJ2-7,TRBV27,TGTGCCAGCAGTCCTACACCCTACGAGCAGTACTTC,CASSPTPYEQYF
-,-,TRBJ2-7,TRBV4-3,TGCGCCAGCAGGAAGCCCAGGGCAGGGTCCTACGAGCAGTACTTC,CASRKPRAGSYEQYF
-,-,TRBJ1-1,TRBV11-2,TGTGCCAGCAGCTTAGAATCGACCCTGGCAGGCACTGAAGCTTTCTTT,CASSLESTLAGTEAFF
-,-,TRBJ2-2,TRBV5-4,TGTGCCAGCAGCTCCGAGACGGGGCTTGGCACCGGGGAGCTGTTTTTT,CASSSETGLGTGELFF
few,-,TRBJ2-7,TRBV19,TGTGCCAGTAGTATAGGGCAGGAGACCTACGAGCAGTACTTC,CASSIGQETYEQYF
few,-,TRBJ2-3,TRBV29-1,TGCAGCGCACAACAGGGTAACCCAACCACAGATACGCAGTATTTT,CSAQQGNPTTDTQYF